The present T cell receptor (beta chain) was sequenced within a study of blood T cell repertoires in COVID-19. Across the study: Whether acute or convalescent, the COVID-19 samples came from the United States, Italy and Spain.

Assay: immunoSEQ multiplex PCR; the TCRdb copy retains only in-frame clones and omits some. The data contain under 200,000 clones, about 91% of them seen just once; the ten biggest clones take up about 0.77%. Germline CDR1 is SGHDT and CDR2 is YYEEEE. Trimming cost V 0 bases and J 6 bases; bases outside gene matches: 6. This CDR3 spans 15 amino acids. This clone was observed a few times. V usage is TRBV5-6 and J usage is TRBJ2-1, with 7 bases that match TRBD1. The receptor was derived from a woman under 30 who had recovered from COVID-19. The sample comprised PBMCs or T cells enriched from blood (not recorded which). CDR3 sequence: CASSLADRERNEQFF. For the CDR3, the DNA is TGTGCCAGCAGCTTGGCAGACAGGGAACGCAATGAGCAGTTCTTC.